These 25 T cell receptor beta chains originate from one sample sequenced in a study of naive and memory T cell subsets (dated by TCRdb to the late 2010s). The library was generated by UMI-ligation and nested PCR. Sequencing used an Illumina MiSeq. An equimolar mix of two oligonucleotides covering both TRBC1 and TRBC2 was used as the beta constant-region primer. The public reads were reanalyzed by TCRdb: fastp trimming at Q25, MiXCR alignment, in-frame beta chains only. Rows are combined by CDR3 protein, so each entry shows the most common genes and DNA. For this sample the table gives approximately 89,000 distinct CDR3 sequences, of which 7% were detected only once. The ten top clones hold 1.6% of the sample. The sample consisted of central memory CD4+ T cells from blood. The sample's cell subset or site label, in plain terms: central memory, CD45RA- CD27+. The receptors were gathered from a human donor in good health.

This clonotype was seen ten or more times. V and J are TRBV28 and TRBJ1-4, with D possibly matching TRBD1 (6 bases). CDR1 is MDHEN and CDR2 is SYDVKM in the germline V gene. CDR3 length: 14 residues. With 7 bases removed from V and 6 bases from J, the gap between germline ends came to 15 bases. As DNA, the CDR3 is TGTGCCAGCAACTTACAGGGAGGGGATGAAAAACTGTTTTTT. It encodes CASNLQGGDEKLFF.

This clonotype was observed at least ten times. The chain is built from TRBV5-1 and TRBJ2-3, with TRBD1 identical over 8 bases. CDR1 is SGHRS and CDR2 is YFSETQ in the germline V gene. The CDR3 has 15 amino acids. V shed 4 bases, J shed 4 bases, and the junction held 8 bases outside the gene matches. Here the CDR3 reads CASSPQDRVADTQYF. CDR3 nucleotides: TGCGCCAGCAGCCCGCAGGACAGGGTCGCAGATACGCAGTATTTT. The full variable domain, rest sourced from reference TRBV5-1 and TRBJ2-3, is KAGVTQTPRYLIKTRGQQVTLSCSPISGHRSVSWYQQTPGQGLQFLFEYFSETQRNKGNFPGRFSGRQFSNSRSEMNVSTLELGDSALYLCASSPQDRVADTQYFGPGTRLTVL.

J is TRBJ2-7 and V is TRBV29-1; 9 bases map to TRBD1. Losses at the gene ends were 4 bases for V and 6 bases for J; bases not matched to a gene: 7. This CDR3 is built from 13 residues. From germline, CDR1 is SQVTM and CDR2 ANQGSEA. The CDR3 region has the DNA TGCAGCGTTGGCCATGGACAGGGGAGCGAGCAGTACTTC. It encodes CSVGHGQGSEQYF.

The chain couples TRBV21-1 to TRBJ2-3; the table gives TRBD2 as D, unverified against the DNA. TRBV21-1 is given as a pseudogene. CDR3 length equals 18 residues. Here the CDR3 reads CASSKSGFSGGAGDTQYF. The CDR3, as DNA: TGTGCCAGCAGCAAATCTGGATTTAGCGGGGGGGCCGGAGATACGCAGTATTTT.

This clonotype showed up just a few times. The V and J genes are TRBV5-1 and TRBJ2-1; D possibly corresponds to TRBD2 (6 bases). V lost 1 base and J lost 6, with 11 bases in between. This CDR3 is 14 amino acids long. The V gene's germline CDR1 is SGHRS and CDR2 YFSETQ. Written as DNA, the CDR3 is TGCGCCAGCAGCTTGCTGGGGGACTCCAATGAGCAGTTCTTC. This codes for CASSLLGDSNEQFF.

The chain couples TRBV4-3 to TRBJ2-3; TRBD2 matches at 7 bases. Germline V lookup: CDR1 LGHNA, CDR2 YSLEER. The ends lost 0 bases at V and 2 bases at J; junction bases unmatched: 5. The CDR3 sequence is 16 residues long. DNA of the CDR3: TGCGCCAGCAGCCAAGAACCCGGGACTAACACAGATACGCAGTATTTT. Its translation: CASSQEPGTNTDTQYF.

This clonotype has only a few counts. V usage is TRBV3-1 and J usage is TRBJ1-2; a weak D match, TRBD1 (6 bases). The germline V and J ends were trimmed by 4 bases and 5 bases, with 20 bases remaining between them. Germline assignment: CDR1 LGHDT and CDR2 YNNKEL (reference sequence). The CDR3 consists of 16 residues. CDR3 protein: CASSPAGGGSSYGYTF. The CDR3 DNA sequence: TGTGCCAGCAGCCCGGCCGGAGGGGGTTCTTCTTATGGCTACACCTTC.

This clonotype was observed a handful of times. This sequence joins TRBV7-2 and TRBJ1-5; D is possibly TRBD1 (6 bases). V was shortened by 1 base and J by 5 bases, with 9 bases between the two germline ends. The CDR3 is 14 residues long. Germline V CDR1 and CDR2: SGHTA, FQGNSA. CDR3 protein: CASSLVQGYQPQHF. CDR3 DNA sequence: TGTGCCAGCAGCTTAGTACAGGGATATCAGCCCCAGCATTTT.

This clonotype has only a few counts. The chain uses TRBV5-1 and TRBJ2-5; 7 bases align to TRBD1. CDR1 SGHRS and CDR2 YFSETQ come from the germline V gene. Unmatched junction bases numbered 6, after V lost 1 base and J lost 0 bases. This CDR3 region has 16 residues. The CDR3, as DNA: TGCGCCAGCAGCTTGTCCGGGACAGCTAACCAAGAGACCCAGTACTTC. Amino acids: CASSLSGTANQETQYF.

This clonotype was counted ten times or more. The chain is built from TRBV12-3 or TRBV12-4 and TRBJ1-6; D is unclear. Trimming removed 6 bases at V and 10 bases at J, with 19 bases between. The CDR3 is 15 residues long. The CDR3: CASSQSWGLESPLHF. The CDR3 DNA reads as TGTGCCAGCAGCCAATCCTGGGGATTGGAGTCACCCCTCCACTTT.

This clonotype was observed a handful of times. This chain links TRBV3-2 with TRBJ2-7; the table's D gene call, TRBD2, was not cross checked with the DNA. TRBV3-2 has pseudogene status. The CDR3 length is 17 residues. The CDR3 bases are TGTGCCAGCAGCCAAGGTCTGCGGGGGGCTCAACTGGACGAGCAGTACTTC. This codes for CASSQGLRGAQLDEQYF.

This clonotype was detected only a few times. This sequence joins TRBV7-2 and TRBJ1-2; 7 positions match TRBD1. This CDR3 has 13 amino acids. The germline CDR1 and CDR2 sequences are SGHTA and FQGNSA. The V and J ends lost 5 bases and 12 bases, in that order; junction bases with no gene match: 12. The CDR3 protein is CASSGNRQGVDTF. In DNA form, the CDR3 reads TGTGCCAGCAGCGGAAATCGACAGGGAGTGGACACCTTC.

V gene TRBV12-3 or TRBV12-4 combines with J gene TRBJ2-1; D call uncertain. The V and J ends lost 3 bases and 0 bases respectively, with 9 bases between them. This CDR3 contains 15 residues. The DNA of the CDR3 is TGTGCCAGCAGTTTGGGCCAGAGCTCCTACAATGAGCAGTTCTTC. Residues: CASSLGQSSYNEQFF.

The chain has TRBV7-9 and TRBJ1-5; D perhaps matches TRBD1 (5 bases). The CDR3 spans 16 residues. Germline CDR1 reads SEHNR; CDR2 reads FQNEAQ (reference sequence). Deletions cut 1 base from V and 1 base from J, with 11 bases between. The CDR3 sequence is CASSLDDSFSNQPQHF. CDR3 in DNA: TGTGCCAGCAGCTTAGATGACAGTTTCAGCAATCAGCCCCAGCATTTT.

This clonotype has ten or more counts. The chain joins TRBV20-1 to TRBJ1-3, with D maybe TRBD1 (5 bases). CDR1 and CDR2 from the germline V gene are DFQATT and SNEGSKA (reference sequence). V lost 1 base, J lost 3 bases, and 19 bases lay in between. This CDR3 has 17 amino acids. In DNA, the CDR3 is TGCAGTGCTAGAGCCGCCGGTCTGAGGGGTTTTGGAAACACCATATATTTT. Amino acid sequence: CSARAAGLRGFGNTIYF.

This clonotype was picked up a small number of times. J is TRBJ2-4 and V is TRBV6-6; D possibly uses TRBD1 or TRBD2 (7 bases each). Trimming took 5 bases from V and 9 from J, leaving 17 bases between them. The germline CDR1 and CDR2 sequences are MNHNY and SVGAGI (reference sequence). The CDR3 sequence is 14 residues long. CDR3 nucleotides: TGTGCCAGCAGTCCCAGGGGGGGGCGAAGCATTCAGTACTTC. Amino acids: CASSPRGGRSIQYF.

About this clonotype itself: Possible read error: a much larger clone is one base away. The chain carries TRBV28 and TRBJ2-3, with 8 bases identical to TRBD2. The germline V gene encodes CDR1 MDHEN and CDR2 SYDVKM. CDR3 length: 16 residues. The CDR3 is CASSFPGGVSTDMQYF. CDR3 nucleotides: TGTGCCAGCAGTTTTCCCGGGGGGGTTAGCACAGATATGCAGTATTTT.

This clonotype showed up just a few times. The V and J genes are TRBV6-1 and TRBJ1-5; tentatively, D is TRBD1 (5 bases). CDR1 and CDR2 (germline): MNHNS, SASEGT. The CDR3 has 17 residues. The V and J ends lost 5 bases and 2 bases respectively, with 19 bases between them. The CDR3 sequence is CASSRGAAVFGNQPQHF. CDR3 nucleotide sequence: TGTGCCAGCAGTCGCGGGGCGGCGGTTTTCGGCAATCAGCCCCAGCATTTT.

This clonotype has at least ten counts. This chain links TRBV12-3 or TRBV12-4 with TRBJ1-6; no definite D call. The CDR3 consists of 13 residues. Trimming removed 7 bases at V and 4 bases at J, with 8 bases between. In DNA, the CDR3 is TGTGCCAGCAAGGGAGGGTATAATTCACCCCTCCACTTT. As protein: CASKGGYNSPLHF.

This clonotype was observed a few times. CDR3 sequence: CASSPRQGGVGYTF. Here the CDR3 DNA reads TGTGCCAGCAGCCCCCGACAGGGAGGAGTCGGCTACACCTTC. The chain has TRBV11-2 and TRBJ1-2; the match to TRBD1 covers 7 bases. The trim removed 5 bases at V and 8 bases at J, leaving 11 bases unmatched. The CDR3 length is 14 residues. Germline V gene sequence: CDR1 SGHAT, CDR2 FQNNGV.

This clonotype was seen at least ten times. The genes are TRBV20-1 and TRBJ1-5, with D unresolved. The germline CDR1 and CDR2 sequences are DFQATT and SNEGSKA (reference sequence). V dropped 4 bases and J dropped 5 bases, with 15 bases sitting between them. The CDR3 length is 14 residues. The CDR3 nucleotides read TGCAGTGCTATGACCTCCTATGCCGATCAGCCCCAGCATTTT. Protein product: CSAMTSYADQPQHF.

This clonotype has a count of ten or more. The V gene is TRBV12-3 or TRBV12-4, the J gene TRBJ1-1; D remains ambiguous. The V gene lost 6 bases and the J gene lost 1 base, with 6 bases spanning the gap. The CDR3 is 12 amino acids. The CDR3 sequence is CASRPWNTEAFF. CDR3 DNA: TGTGCCAGCAGACCCTGGAACACTGAAGCTTTCTTT.

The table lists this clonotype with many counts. The CDR3 DNA reads TGTGCCAGCAGTTCCAGTGGGGCAGGCGGCAATGAGCAGTTCTTC. This gives the protein CASSSSGAGGNEQFF. The chain is built from TRBV28 and TRBJ2-1; D is possibly TRBD1 (5 bases). The germline V gene encodes CDR1 MDHEN and CDR2 SYDVKM. The V end was cut by 4 bases, the J end by 6 bases, with 16 bases between. CDR3 length equals 15 residues.

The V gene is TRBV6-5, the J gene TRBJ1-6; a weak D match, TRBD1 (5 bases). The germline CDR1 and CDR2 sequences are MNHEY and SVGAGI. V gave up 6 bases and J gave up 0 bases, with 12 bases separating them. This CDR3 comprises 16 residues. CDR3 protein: CASSPGASSYNSPLHF. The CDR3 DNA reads TGTGCCAGCAGCCCTGGGGCCAGCTCCTATAATTCACCCCTCCACTTT.

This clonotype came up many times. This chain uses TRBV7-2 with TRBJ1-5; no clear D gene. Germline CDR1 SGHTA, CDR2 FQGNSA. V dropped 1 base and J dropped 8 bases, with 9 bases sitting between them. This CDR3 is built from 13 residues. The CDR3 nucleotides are TGTGCCAGCAGCTTAGGGGTGAAGGAGCCCCAGCATTTT. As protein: CASSLGVKEPQHF.